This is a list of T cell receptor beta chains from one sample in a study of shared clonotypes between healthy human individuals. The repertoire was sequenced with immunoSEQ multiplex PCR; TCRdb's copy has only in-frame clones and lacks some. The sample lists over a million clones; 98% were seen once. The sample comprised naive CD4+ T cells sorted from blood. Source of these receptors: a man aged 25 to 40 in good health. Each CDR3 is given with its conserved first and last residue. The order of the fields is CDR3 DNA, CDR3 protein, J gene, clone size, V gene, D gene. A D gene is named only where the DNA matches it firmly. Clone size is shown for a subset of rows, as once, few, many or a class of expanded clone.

CDR3nt: TGTGCCAGCAGTTTATACGCATTATCCTACAATGAGCAGTTCTTC
CDR3aa: CASSLYALSYNEQFF
j_gene: TRBJ2-1
abundance: -
v_gene: TRBV28
d_gene: -

CDR3nt: TGCGCCAGCAGCTGGACTAGCGGGCCCGGGGAGCTGTTTTTT
CDR3aa: CASSWTSGPGELFF
j_gene: TRBJ2-2
abundance: -
v_gene: TRBV5-1
d_gene: TRBD2

CDR3nt: TGTGCCATCAGTCGGACGGACGGTCCTTTTGACGAGCAGTACTTC
CDR3aa: CAISRTDGPFDEQYF
j_gene: TRBJ2-7
abundance: -
v_gene: TRBV10-3
d_gene: -

CDR3nt: TGTGCCAGCAACCGGGACAGGGGCAATCAGCCCCAGCATTTT
CDR3aa: CASNRDRGNQPQHF
j_gene: TRBJ1-5
abundance: -
v_gene: TRBV2
d_gene: TRBD1

CDR3nt: TGTGCCAGCAGCCGGGACAGGGTTAGGGAGGAACTGTTTTTT
CDR3aa: CASSRDRVREELFF
j_gene: TRBJ1-4
abundance: -
v_gene: TRBV7-8
d_gene: TRBD1

CDR3nt: TGTGCCAGCAGTACGGGACAGGGGCTTCTTCAGACCTATGGCTACACCTTC
CDR3aa: CASSTGQGLLQTYGYTF
j_gene: TRBJ1-2
abundance: once
v_gene: TRBV7-3
d_gene: TRBD1

CDR3nt: TGTGCTAGTGGTTTGGTTATGAGGAGCCTGTACACTGAAGCTTTCTTT
CDR3aa: CASGLVMRSLYTEAFF
j_gene: TRBJ1-1
abundance: -
v_gene: TRBV12-5
d_gene: -

CDR3nt: TGTGCCAGCAGCTTTAACCCCATGGACGGAAACACCATATATTTT
CDR3aa: CASSFNPMDGNTIYF
j_gene: TRBJ1-3
abundance: -
v_gene: TRBV7-9
d_gene: -

CDR3nt: TGTGCCAGCAGTTCACAGGGTGGTGGCTACACCTTC
CDR3aa: CASSSQGGGYTF
j_gene: TRBJ1-2
abundance: -
v_gene: TRBV6-5
d_gene: -

CDR3nt: TGTGCCAGCAGTTATGGCGGGAGGGGCTCCTACGAGCAGTACTTC
CDR3aa: CASSYGGRGSYEQYF
j_gene: TRBJ2-7
abundance: -
v_gene: TRBV6-5
d_gene: TRBD2

CDR3nt: TGTGCCAGCAGCAAATTTCGTGGAAACCGTGCAACTAATGAAAAACTGTTTTTT
CDR3aa: CASSKFRGNRATNEKLFF
j_gene: TRBJ1-4
abundance: -
v_gene: TRBV11-2
d_gene: -

CDR3nt: TGTGCCAGCACCGGGTCCTACGAGCAGTACTTC
CDR3aa: CASTGSYEQYF
j_gene: TRBJ2-7
abundance: -
v_gene: TRBV2
d_gene: -

CDR3nt: TGTGCCAGCACCGCGTATGGGGTACCCTACGAGCAGTACTTC
CDR3aa: CASTAYGVPYEQYF
j_gene: TRBJ2-7
abundance: -
v_gene: TRBV5-4
d_gene: -

CDR3nt: TGCGCCAGCAGTCCTACAGGGGGCTCGCATCAGCCCCAGCATTTT
CDR3aa: CASSPTGGSHQPQHF
j_gene: TRBJ1-5
abundance: -
v_gene: TRBV10-2
d_gene: TRBD1

CDR3nt: TGTGCCAGCAGAGCGGGAGGAGTTCCCTCCTACGAGCAGTACTTC
CDR3aa: CASRAGGVPSYEQYF
j_gene: TRBJ2-7
abundance: -
v_gene: TRBV11-2
d_gene: TRBD2

CDR3nt: TGTGCCAGCACCCGGGGGACCGCCCTTGGGGAGACCCAGTACTTC
CDR3aa: CASTRGTALGETQYF
j_gene: TRBJ2-5
abundance: -
v_gene: TRBV6-6
d_gene: -

CDR3nt: TGTGCCAGCTCACCCATGTTAGAGGGTGGGTATGGCTACACCTTC
CDR3aa: CASSPMLEGGYGYTF
j_gene: TRBJ1-2
abundance: -
v_gene: TRBV18
d_gene: -

CDR3nt: TGTGCCTGGGGTAGGGGTCCGTACACTGAAGCTTTCTTT
CDR3aa: CAWGRGPYTEAFF
j_gene: TRBJ1-1
abundance: -
v_gene: TRBV30
d_gene: -

CDR3nt: TGTGCCAGCTCACCACAACCTCAACTCAATGAGCAGTTCTTC
CDR3aa: CASSPQPQLNEQFF
j_gene: TRBJ2-1
abundance: once
v_gene: TRBV18
d_gene: -

CDR3nt: TGTGCCAGCAGCTTAGCGACGGGACTAGCGGGAGTGAATGAGCAGTTCTTC
CDR3aa: CASSLATGLAGVNEQFF
j_gene: TRBJ2-1
abundance: -
v_gene: TRBV7-2
d_gene: TRBD2

CDR3nt: TGTGCCAGCTCACCCGGGACAGGAGGCGGCTACACCTTC
CDR3aa: CASSPGTGGGYTF
j_gene: TRBJ1-2
abundance: -
v_gene: TRBV18
d_gene: TRBD1

CDR3nt: TGTGCCAGCAAGACTAGCGGACCCTACGAGCAGTACTTC
CDR3aa: CASKTSGPYEQYF
j_gene: TRBJ2-7
abundance: -
v_gene: TRBV2
d_gene: TRBD2

CDR3nt: TGCGCCAGCAGCCAAACCGGGGGAGATACGCAGTATTTT
CDR3aa: CASSQTGGDTQYF
j_gene: TRBJ2-3
abundance: -
v_gene: TRBV4-1
d_gene: -

CDR3nt: TGTGCCTGGGACCGTACAGGGATCGCAGATACGCAGTATTTT
CDR3aa: CAWDRTGIADTQYF
j_gene: TRBJ2-3
abundance: -
v_gene: TRBV30
d_gene: -

CDR3nt: TGTGCCAGTAGTATCCAGACTAGCGACCGGAAAGAGCAGTACTTC
CDR3aa: CASSIQTSDRKEQYF
j_gene: TRBJ2-7
abundance: -
v_gene: TRBV19
d_gene: TRBD2

CDR3nt: TGTGCCAGCAGCTTAGTAGCCCCGGCTAGCGGATACAATGAGCAGTTCTTC
CDR3aa: CASSLVAPASGYNEQFF
j_gene: TRBJ2-1
abundance: -
v_gene: TRBV11-3
d_gene: TRBD2

CDR3nt: TGTGCCACCAGCAGAGGGGGAGGCACAGATACGCAGTATTTT
CDR3aa: CATSRGGGTDTQYF
j_gene: TRBJ2-3
abundance: -
v_gene: TRBV15
d_gene: -

CDR3nt: TGTGCCAGCAGCGTGGGGGACAACTCCTACGAGCAGTACTTC
CDR3aa: CASSVGDNSYEQYF
j_gene: TRBJ2-7
abundance: -
v_gene: TRBV9
d_gene: -

CDR3nt: TGTGCCAGCAGCCCGCGTACGGGTCTAGCGGTAAACAATGAGCAGTTCTTC
CDR3aa: CASSPRTGLAVNNEQFF
j_gene: TRBJ2-1
abundance: -
v_gene: TRBV7-9
d_gene: TRBD2

CDR3nt: TGTGCCAGCTCACCCGTCGGACCAATAGGCCGGAACGAGCAGTACTTC
CDR3aa: CASSPVGPIGRNEQYF
j_gene: TRBJ2-7
abundance: -
v_gene: TRBV18
d_gene: -

CDR3nt: TGTGCCAGTAGTGCGGGACTAGCGGACTCCTACGAGCAGTACTTC
CDR3aa: CASSAGLADSYEQYF
j_gene: TRBJ2-7
abundance: once
v_gene: TRBV19
d_gene: TRBD2

CDR3nt: TGTGCCAGCAGTTTAGCGGGACAGGGGGTAGACAATGAGCAGTTCTTC
CDR3aa: CASSLAGQGVDNEQFF
j_gene: TRBJ2-1
abundance: -
v_gene: TRBV28
d_gene: TRBD1

CDR3nt: TGTGCCAGCACCCCCATCGACAGGACCGGGGAGCTGTTTTTT
CDR3aa: CASTPIDRTGELFF
j_gene: TRBJ2-2
abundance: once
v_gene: TRBV5-6
d_gene: -

CDR3nt: TGCGCCAGCAGTGACAGGGGAAGTAGCACAGATACGCAGTATTTT
CDR3aa: CASSDRGSSTDTQYF
j_gene: TRBJ2-3
abundance: -
v_gene: TRBV10-2
d_gene: -

CDR3nt: TGTGCCAGCAGCTTACCAACCTACGAGCAGTACTTC
CDR3aa: CASSLPTYEQYF
j_gene: TRBJ2-7
abundance: -
v_gene: TRBV7-2
d_gene: -

CDR3nt: TGCGCCAGCAGCCAAGGGGTACGTTTGAACACTGAAGCTTTCTTT
CDR3aa: CASSQGVRLNTEAFF
j_gene: TRBJ1-1
abundance: -
v_gene: TRBV4-3
d_gene: -

CDR3nt: TGCAGTGCTAGCGGGAGAAACGAGCAGTACTTC
CDR3aa: CSASGRNEQYF
j_gene: TRBJ2-7
abundance: -
v_gene: TRBV20-1
d_gene: -

CDR3nt: TGTGCCAGCAGCGTTCTAGCGAGCTCCTACAATGAGCAGTTCTTC
CDR3aa: CASSVLASSYNEQFF
j_gene: TRBJ2-1
abundance: -
v_gene: TRBV9
d_gene: -

CDR3nt: TGCAGCGTTGAACCGGGGGAAAGGGGAGGCTACACCTTC
CDR3aa: CSVEPGERGGYTF
j_gene: TRBJ1-2
abundance: -
v_gene: TRBV29-1
d_gene: -

CDR3nt: TGTGCCAGCAGGCCCTATAGCACTGAAGCTTTCTTT
CDR3aa: CASRPYSTEAFF
j_gene: TRBJ1-1
abundance: -
v_gene: TRBV6-6
d_gene: -

CDR3nt: TGTGCCAGCAAGGAGAGACAGGGGGAAGGCGAGCAGTACTTC
CDR3aa: CASKERQGEGEQYF
j_gene: TRBJ2-7
abundance: -
v_gene: TRBV2
d_gene: TRBD1

CDR3nt: TGTGCCAGCAGCGTAGCTACAAGCGGAACTCGAGGTACGCAGTATTTT
CDR3aa: CASSVATSGTRGTQYF
j_gene: TRBJ2-3
abundance: once
v_gene: TRBV9
d_gene: -

CDR3nt: TGTGCCAGCAGCCCCGTGGGACTAGCGGTCCCTTATGGCGGGTACGAGCAGTACTTC
CDR3aa: CASSPVGLAVPYGGYEQYF
j_gene: TRBJ2-7
abundance: -
v_gene: TRBV7-4
d_gene: TRBD2

CDR3nt: TGTGCCAGCAGTTCCGATTATAGGGTAGGGCCAAATAGCAATCAGCCCCAGCATTTT
CDR3aa: CASSSDYRVGPNSNQPQHF
j_gene: TRBJ1-5
abundance: -
v_gene: TRBV28
d_gene: -

CDR3nt: TGTGCCAGCACGAGGGGGAATCCAGATACGCAGTATTTT
CDR3aa: CASTRGNPDTQYF
j_gene: TRBJ2-3
abundance: once
v_gene: TRBV7-2
d_gene: -

CDR3nt: TGTGCCAGCAGCGTACTATGGGGTGAGCAGTTCTTC
CDR3aa: CASSVLWGEQFF
j_gene: TRBJ2-1
abundance: -
v_gene: TRBV9
d_gene: -

CDR3nt: TGTGCCAGCAGTCCCGGGACTAGCGGGAATCAAGAGACCCAGTACTTC
CDR3aa: CASSPGTSGNQETQYF
j_gene: TRBJ2-5
abundance: -
v_gene: TRBV7-2
d_gene: TRBD2

CDR3nt: TGTGCCAGCAGCCTACAGCGGGGCACAGATACGCAGTATTTT
CDR3aa: CASSLQRGTDTQYF
j_gene: TRBJ2-3
abundance: -
v_gene: TRBV7-9
d_gene: -

CDR3nt: TGTGCCAGTGGGACTGAACGCTCCGGAAACACCATATATTTT
CDR3aa: CASGTERSGNTIYF
j_gene: TRBJ1-3
abundance: -
v_gene: TRBV19
d_gene: -

CDR3nt: TGTGCCAGTACTCCCCCCGGACTAGTCCGGACCGGGGAGCTGTTTTTT
CDR3aa: CASTPPGLVRTGELFF
j_gene: TRBJ2-2
abundance: -
v_gene: TRBV19
d_gene: TRBD2

CDR3nt: TGCGCCAGCAGCAAAAATCGACAGGGGCAGTACAATGAGCAGTTCTTC
CDR3aa: CASSKNRQGQYNEQFF
j_gene: TRBJ2-1
abundance: once
v_gene: TRBV5-1
d_gene: TRBD1

CDR3nt: TGTGCCAGCTCACCGCAAATCTACGAGCAGTACTTC
CDR3aa: CASSPQIYEQYF
j_gene: TRBJ2-7
abundance: -
v_gene: TRBV18
d_gene: -

CDR3nt: TGTGCCAGCGGGGCGACAGAAAAATGCACAGATACGCAGTATTTT
CDR3aa: CASGATEKCTDTQYF
j_gene: TRBJ2-3
abundance: -
v_gene: TRBV21-1
d_gene: -

CDR3nt: TGCGCCAGCAGCTTGGCCACTACAGGGGAGGACTATGGCTACACCTTC
CDR3aa: CASSLATTGEDYGYTF
j_gene: TRBJ1-2
abundance: few
v_gene: TRBV5-1
d_gene: TRBD1

CDR3nt: TGTGCCAGCAGCTTAACCCCCGGGACCCTAATCGACGAGCAGTACTTC
CDR3aa: CASSLTPGTLIDEQYF
j_gene: TRBJ2-7
abundance: -
v_gene: TRBV7-3
d_gene: -

CDR3nt: TGTGCCAGCTCAAACAGAGAGGCTTATCAGCCCCAGCATTTT
CDR3aa: CASSNREAYQPQHF
j_gene: TRBJ1-5
abundance: -
v_gene: TRBV2
d_gene: -

CDR3nt: TGTGCCAGCTCCCAGGGGCGCGGCTCCTACGAGCAGTACTTC
CDR3aa: CASSQGRGSYEQYF
j_gene: TRBJ2-7
abundance: few
v_gene: TRBV18
d_gene: -

CDR3nt: TGTGCCAGCAGCGTAGATCTGACGGGGGGAATCTACAATGAGCAGTTCTTC
CDR3aa: CASSVDLTGGIYNEQFF
j_gene: TRBJ2-1
abundance: -
v_gene: TRBV9
d_gene: TRBD2

CDR3nt: TGTGCCAGTATGGTGGGTGATATTCTGCATTTT
CDR3aa: CASMVGDILHF
j_gene: TRBJ1-5
abundance: -
v_gene: TRBV19
d_gene: -